This TCR beta chain originates from a study of blood T cell repertoires in COVID-19 (dated by TCRdb to between 2020 and 2021). For context, the study as a whole: Samples from collaborators originated in the United States, Italy and Spain and spanned both the acute and convalescent phases of COVID-19. The material from the prospective study consisted of cDNA or gDNA derived from T cells, B-cell-depleted T cells, or PBMCs. The dataset comprised deeply sampled blood TCRbeta repertoires from subjects exposed to, actively infected with, or recovered from COVID-19. A freely available public database, intended as a resource for researchers studying the immune response to SARS-CoV-2, is where the repertoires were released. The samples were drawn from the first 160 participants of the ongoing ImmuneRACE study and from more than 1,000 subjects provided by 6 global collaborators. Sample metadata almost always included a de-identified subject ID, COVID-19 status, age in years and sex. Where available, HLA class I and class II types were taken from metadata supplied by the sample provider and were not determined by assay-based typing.

Note on this clone: The target of this receptor is not known. Per-base quality was not reported, and no clone a single base away is much larger than it.

The immunoSEQ Assay, a bias-controlled multiplex PCR, was used to amplify TCRbeta CDR3 regions from genomic DNA. The authors' analysis ran thus. Within the assay, amplification of reference gene primers was used to estimate how many nucleated cells each sample contained. Sequence reads were collapsed and filtered to measure the absolute abundance of every unique TCRbeta CDR3 rearrangement. Productive Simpson clonality was computed per sample as the square root of Simpson's diversity index over productive rearrangements. The table was pulled from immuneACCESS by TCRdb, which kept in-frame rearrangements only. Such tables lose some clones; where checked, under half of the loss comes from unresolved V genes, and the rest has no known cause. V, J and clone size are those of that table, while D and trimming were read from the DNA. A total of about 68,000 clones appear in this sample, 80% to 90% of them only once. The top ten clones comprise over 1.1% of the sample.

The CDR3 measures 15 amino acids from cysteine to phenylalanine. This entry keeps only the CDR3 DNA: 45 bases, framed from base 1. From the germline V gene, CDR1 is SGHTA and CDR2 is FQGTGA. V loses 5 bases at its end and J loses 4 bases; junction bases beyond the gene matches: 10. The collaborating institutions used their own protocols to collect whole blood in K2EDTA tubes. Collaborator samples were shipped for TCRbeta analysis as frozen whole blood, isolated PBMCs, or DNA extracted from either sample type. The investigation overall reported the following: The amount of clinical and demographic metadata varied by source and participant and was provided uncurated.

The receptor was derived from a woman aged 55-70 years with acute or convalescent COVID-19. Input material: peripheral blood. This sequence uses TRBV7-3 and TRBJ2-5; the junction holds 7 bases that match TRBD1. CDR3 sequence: CASSPHGTARETQYF. The DNA sequence is TGTGCCAGCAGCCCACATGGGACAGCGCGAGAGACCCAGTACTTC.